The clone carrying this T cell receptor (beta chain) has a handful of counts. Its antigen remains unidentified. There are 15 residues in the CDR3. V shed 5 bases and J 2 bases; nucleotides not matched to a gene: 9. Germline values: CDR1 SGDLS, CDR2 YYNGEE. Researchers reported that TCR beta cDNA libraries carried unique molecular identifiers. Via MiXCR, TCRdb re-called the PCR reads, giving one row per CDR3 protein. The profile shows around 500,000 distinct CDR3 sequences, roughly 34% of them singletons. The data derive from a study of post-analysis software for immune sequencing data. For the study at large: The courses of disease that were included comprised relapsing-remitting, secondary progressive and progressive-relapsing multiple sclerosis. Study findings and constraints: Among roughly 5 TRBV segments more frequent in patients than controls were TRBV5-6, TRBV5-1 and TRBV20-1.

This sequence joins TRBV9 and TRBJ1-2; 7 nucleotides match TRBD1. This receptor was identified in a girl under 18 with multiple sclerosis. The sequenced sample consisted of blood. The CDR3 here is CASRREGALNYGYTF. The CDR3 region has the DNA TGTGCCAGCAGGAGAGAGGGGGCATTAAACTATGGCTACACCTTC.